What follows are 16 T cell receptor beta chains derived from one specimen sequenced in a study of T cells in Graves' hyperthyroidism and ophthalmopathy. From RNA transcripts, TCR beta CDR3 regions were amplified. The HTBI primer set was used in a first-round RT-PCR of the TCR CDR3. TCRdb ran MiXCR on the multiplex PCR reads and lists one entry per CDR3 protein. The data show around 400,000 distinct CDR3 sequences, 13% seen once. Sequenced: blood. The receptors come from a woman between 18 and 29 years old with Graves' hyperthyroidism.

This clonotype was detected ten times or more. The chain employs TRBV28 and TRBJ1-2, with 7 bases identical to TRBD1. CDR1 and CDR2 (germline): MDHEN, SYDVKM. V lost 5 bases, J lost 1 base, and 7 bases stayed unmatched. This CDR3 has 15 amino acids. In DNA form, the CDR3 reads TGTGCCAGCAGTCCGCTGACAGGGAGTAACTATGGCTACACCTTC. Its protein product is CASSPLTGSNYGYTF.

This clonotype was observed at least ten times. The DNA for the CDR3 is TGTGCCAGCAGCGGAGGGACAGGGGGTGAGCAGTTCTTC. Its translation: CASSGGTGGEQFF. The rearrangement joins TRBV11-1 to TRBJ2-1; 11 bases map to TRBD1. This CDR3 region has 13 residues. V lost 5 bases and J lost 9; bases outside the gene matches: 3. CDR1 is SGHAT and CDR2 is FQDESV in the germline V gene (reference sequence).

The chain uses TRBV28 and TRBJ2-5, with a tentative D call TRBD1 (5 bases). This CDR3 contains 15 residues. Germline V gives CDR1 MDHEN, CDR2 SYDVKM. The V gene lost 5 bases and the J gene lost 1 base, with 14 bases spanning the gap. CDR3 residues: CASSLRQTGQETQYF. CDR3 sequence (DNA): TGTGCCAGCAGTCTCCGACAGACGGGCCAAGAGACCCAGTACTTC.

The DNA for the CDR3 is TGCGCCAGCAGCCAAGATGGGACAGGAGGGGGGGACGAAAAACTGTTTTTT. Translation gives CASSQDGTGGGDEKLFF. The genes are TRBV4-1 and TRBJ1-4, with 8 bases that match TRBD1. Germline V gene lookup returns CDR1 MGHRA and CDR2 YSYEKL. After removal of 0 bases from V and 8 bases from J, the junction contained 11 bases not matched to a gene. CDR3 length: 17 residues.

This clonotype was seen ten or more times. This chain connects TRBV10-3 to TRBJ1-1; tentatively, D is TRBD1 (6 bases). Trimming stripped 10 bases from V and 4 bases from J, with 10 bases between. Germline lookup yields CDR1 ENHRY and CDR2 SYGVKD. This CDR3 region has 11 residues. The CDR3 DNA reads as TGTGCCACGGCAGGGGCCACTGAAGCTTTCTTT. This codes for CATAGATEAFF.

This clonotype was counted ten times or more. This chain joins TRBV6-5 and TRBJ2-7; TRBD2 matches 10 bases. With V trimmed by 2 bases and J by 0 bases, 13 bases remained unmatched. The germline V gene encodes CDR1 MNHEY and CDR2 SVGAGI. The CDR3 is 19 amino acids. CDR3 loop: CASSYPGGRAGGSSYEQYF. Here the CDR3 DNA reads TGTGCCAGCAGTTACCCCGGGGGTCGAGCGGGAGGGAGCTCCTACGAGCAGTACTTC.

This clonotype was seen at least ten times. J is TRBJ2-5 and V is TRBV28; no firm D call. The germline V gene has CDR1 MDHEN and CDR2 SYDVKM. This CDR3 spans 11 amino acids. Trimming cost V 6 bases and J 2 bases, with 4 bases left between them. The CDR3 loop reads CASSHQETQYF. The CDR3 nucleotides read TGTGCCAGCAGCCATCAAGAGACCCAGTACTTC.

This clonotype was observed many times. The chain joins TRBV7-2 to TRBJ2-7; perhaps D is TRBD1 or TRBD2 (5 bases each). This CDR3 has 12 amino acids. Trimming shortened V by 2 bases and J by 6 bases, and 8 bases separated the two germline ends. Germline V lookup: CDR1 SGHTA, CDR2 FQGNSA. CDR3 bases: TGTGCCAGCAGCTTACCGGGACGCGAGCAGTACTTC. Translated: CASSLPGREQYF.

This sequence joins TRBV6-1 and TRBJ2-5, with 7 bases matching TRBD2. With 1 base clipped from V and 2 bases from J, the junction kept 4 bases outside the gene matches. The CDR3 contains 15 residues. The germline gives CDR1 MNHNS, CDR2 SASEGT. The chain's CDR3 is CASSEGGGRQETQYF. In DNA, the CDR3 is TGTGCCAGCAGTGAAGGGGGGGGTAGACAAGAGACCCAGTACTTC.

The chain uses TRBV7-8 and TRBJ2-2; D may match TRBD1 or TRBD2 (6 bases each). The germline V and J ends were trimmed by 6 bases and 3 bases, with 14 bases remaining between them. The CDR3 sequence is 15 residues long. Germline CDR1 SGHVS, CDR2 FQNEAQ. CDR3 amino acids: CASRERGVYTGELFF. The CDR3 DNA reads as TGTGCCAGCAGAGAAAGGGGGGTGTACACCGGGGAGCTGTTTTTT.

This clonotype was detected many times. The CDR3 here is CASSRGQGYYEQYF. CDR3 coding DNA: TGCGCCAGCAGCCGTGGACAGGGTTACTACGAGCAGTACTTC. The V gene is TRBV5-1, the J gene TRBJ2-7, with 8 bases identical to TRBD1. Germline CDR1 is SGHRS and CDR2 is YFSETQ. After removal of 4 bases from V and 3 bases from J, the junction contained 6 bases not matched to a gene. The CDR3 has 14 residues.

In this sample, this clonotype turned up many times. The chain carries TRBV2 and TRBJ2-5; D is undetermined. This CDR3 comprises 12 residues. V gave up 6 bases and J gave up 5 bases, with 10 bases separating them. In germline, CDR1 is SNHLY, CDR2 FYNNEI. The CDR3 DNA sequence: TGTGCCAGCAGCTTCTTCTCGGAGACCCAGTACTTC. It translates to CASSFFSETQYF. Combining the CDR3 with reference TRBV2 and TRBJ2-5 gives the whole variable domain EPEVTQTPSHQVTQMGQEVILRCVPISNHLYFYWYRQILGQKVEFLVSFYNNEISEKSEIFDDQFSVERPDGSNFTLKIRSTKLEDSAMYFCASSFFSETQYFGPGTRLLVL.

This clonotype has at least ten counts. The chain recombines TRBV5-1 with TRBJ1-1, with TRBD1 as a possible D gene (6 bases). The germline gives CDR1 SGHRS, CDR2 YFSETQ. Deletions cut 4 bases from V and 8 bases from J, with 18 bases between. The CDR3 sequence is 14 residues long. The CDR3 bases are TGCGCCAGCAGCCTAAATACAGGGAATTCGGAAGCTTTCTTT. This codes for CASSLNTGNSEAFF.

Many counts were recorded for this clonotype. This chain links TRBV6-2 or TRBV6-3 with TRBJ1-5, with no clear D. Germline V gene data show CDR1 as MNHEY and CDR2 as SVGEGT. The CDR3 runs to 13 residues. The ends were cut back, 3 bases at V and 7 bases at J, with 10 bases in the middle. CDR3 nucleotide sequence: TGTGCCAGCAGTTATACTCTGAACCAGCCCCAGCATTTT. As protein: CASSYTLNQPQHF.

This clonotype was observed a handful of times. The chain uses TRBV10-1 and TRBJ2-7; D is undetermined. Trimming removed 0 bases at V and 3 bases at J, with 9 bases between. CDR1 and CDR2 (germline): WNHNN, SYGVQD (reference sequence). The CDR3 runs to 14 residues. CDR3 bases: TGCGCCAGCAGTGAGTCGGGCACTCTCTACGAGCAGTACTTC. Its translation: CASSESGTLYEQYF.

This clonotype was seen only a few times. The chain uses TRBV6-4 and TRBJ1-1; 7 nucleotides align to TRBD1. From germline, CDR1 is MRHNA and CDR2 SNTAGT. CDR3 size: 12 residues. The CDR3, as DNA: TGTGCAACCGACAGGGAAAACACTGAAGCTTTCTTT. Residues: CATDRENTEAFF.